The source of this T cell receptor (beta chain) is a study of cytomegalovirus exposure and HLA in healthy donors. Whole-study results and caveats: Cytomegalovirus-associated status was assigned to about 150 TCR beta chains.

A remark on this clone: The target antigen is unknown.

13 Jbeta primers and 60 Vbeta primers were used for the PCR. Profiling relied on immunoSEQ multiplex PCR, and the TCRdb table lists in-frame clones only, not all of them. The profile covers 150,000 to 250,000 clones, with around four fifths appearing a single time and 6.5% taken by the ten largest. J lost 5 bases, V lost 1 base, and 4 bases had no gene match. Germline loops: CDR1 SEHNR, CDR2 FQNEAQ (reference sequence). The CDR3 is 14 residues long. Sequencing used PBMCs. The clonotype comes from a woman between 50 and 59 years old in good health and CMV-seropositive. This sequence joins TRBV7-9 and TRBJ1-1; 7 bases align to TRBD1. CDR3 coding DNA: TGTGCCAGCAGCTTAGAGGGGGCAAGAACTGAAGCTTTCTTT. Encoded protein: CASSLEGARTEAFF.